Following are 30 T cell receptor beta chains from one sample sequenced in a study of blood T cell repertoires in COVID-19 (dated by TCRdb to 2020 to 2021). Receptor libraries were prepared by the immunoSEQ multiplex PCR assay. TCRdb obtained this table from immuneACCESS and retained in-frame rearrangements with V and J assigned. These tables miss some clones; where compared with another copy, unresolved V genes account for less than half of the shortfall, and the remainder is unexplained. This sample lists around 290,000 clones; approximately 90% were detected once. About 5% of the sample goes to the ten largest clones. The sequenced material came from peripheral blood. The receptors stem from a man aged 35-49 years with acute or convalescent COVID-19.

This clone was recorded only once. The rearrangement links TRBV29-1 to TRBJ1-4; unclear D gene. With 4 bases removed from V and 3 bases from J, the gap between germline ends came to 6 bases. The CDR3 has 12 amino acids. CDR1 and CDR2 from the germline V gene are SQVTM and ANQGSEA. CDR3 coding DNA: TGCAGCGTTGCCACAGCTAATGAAAAACTGTTTTTT. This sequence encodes CSVATANEKLFF.

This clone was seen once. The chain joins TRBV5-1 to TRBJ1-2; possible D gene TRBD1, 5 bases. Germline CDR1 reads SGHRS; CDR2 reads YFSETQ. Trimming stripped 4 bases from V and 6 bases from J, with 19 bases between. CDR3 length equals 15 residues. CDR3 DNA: TGCGCCAGCAGCATAAACTCTCAGGGTTTGAATGGCTACACCTTC. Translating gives CASSINSQGLNGYTF.

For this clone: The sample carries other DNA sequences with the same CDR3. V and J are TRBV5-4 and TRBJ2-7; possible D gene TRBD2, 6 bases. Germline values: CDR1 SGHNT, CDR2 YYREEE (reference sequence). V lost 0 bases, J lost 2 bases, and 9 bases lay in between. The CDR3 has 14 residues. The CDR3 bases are TGTGCCAGCAGCTTGGTCCCGGGGGCCTACGAGCAGTACTTC. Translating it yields CASSLVPGAYEQYF.

CDR3 amino acids: CASSLDGENSPLHF. The CDR3 DNA reads TGCGCCAGCAGCTTGGACGGGGAGAATTCACCCCTCCACTTT. This sequence joins TRBV5-1 and TRBJ1-6; unclear D gene. V lost 0 bases and J 7 bases, leaving 8 bases between the germline ends. CDR1 and CDR2 from the germline V gene are SGHRS and YFSETQ. CDR3 length: 14 amino acids.

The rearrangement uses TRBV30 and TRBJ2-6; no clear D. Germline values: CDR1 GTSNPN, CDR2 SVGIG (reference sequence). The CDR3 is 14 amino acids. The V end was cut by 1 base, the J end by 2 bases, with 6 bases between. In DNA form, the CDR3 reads TGTGCCTGGAGTGGGGCAGCTGGGGCCAACGTCCTGACTTTC. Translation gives CAWSGAAGANVLTF.

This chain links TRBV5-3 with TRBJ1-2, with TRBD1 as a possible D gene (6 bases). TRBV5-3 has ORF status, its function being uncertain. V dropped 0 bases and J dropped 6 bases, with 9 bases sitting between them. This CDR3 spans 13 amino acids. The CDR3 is CARSLGQGHGYTF. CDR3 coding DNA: TGTGCCAGAAGCTTGGGGCAGGGGCATGGCTACACCTTC.

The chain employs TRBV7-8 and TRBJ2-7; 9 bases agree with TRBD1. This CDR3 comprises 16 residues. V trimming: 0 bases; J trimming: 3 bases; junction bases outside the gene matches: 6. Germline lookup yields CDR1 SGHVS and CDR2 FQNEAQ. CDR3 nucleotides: TGTGCCAGCAGCTTAGCCCCGGGACAGGGCGACTACGAGCAGTACTTC. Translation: CASSLAPGQGDYEQYF.

The chain's CDR3 is CASSLSGSANTEAFF. CDR3 bases: TGTGCCAGCAGCTTAAGCGGTTCGGCAAACACTGAAGCTTTCTTT. The chain recombines TRBV7-2 with TRBJ1-1; D is unresolved. The germline V gene has CDR1 SGHTA and CDR2 FQGNSA. The V gene lost 2 bases and the J gene lost 2 bases, with 12 bases spanning the gap. This CDR3 spans 15 amino acids.

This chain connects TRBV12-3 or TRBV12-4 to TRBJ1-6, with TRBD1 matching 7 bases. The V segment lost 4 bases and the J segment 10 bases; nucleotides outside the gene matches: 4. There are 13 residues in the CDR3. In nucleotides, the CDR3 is TGTGCCAGCAGTTCCCTAGGGGGCTCACCCCTCCACTTT. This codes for CASSSLGGSPLHF.

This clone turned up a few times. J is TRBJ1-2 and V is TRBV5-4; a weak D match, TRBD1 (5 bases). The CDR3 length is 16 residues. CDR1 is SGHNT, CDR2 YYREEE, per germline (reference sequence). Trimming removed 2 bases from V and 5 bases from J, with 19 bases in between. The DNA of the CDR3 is TGTGCCAGCAGCTTACCCCCCGGGGGGAGAGGGTATGGCTACACCTTC. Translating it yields CASSLPPGGRGYGYTF.

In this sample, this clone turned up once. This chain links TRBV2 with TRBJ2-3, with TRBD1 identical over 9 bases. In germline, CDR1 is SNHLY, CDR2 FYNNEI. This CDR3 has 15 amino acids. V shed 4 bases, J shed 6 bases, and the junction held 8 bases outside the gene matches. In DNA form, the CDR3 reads TGTGCCAGCAGTGGATACAGGGGGCGAGGTGATACGCAGTATTTT. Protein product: CASSGYRGRGDTQYF.

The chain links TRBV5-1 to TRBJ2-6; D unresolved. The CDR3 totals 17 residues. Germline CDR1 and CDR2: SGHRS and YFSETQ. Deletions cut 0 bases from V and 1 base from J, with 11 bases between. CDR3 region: CASSLDAASSGANVLTF. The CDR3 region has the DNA TGCGCCAGCAGCTTGGATGCGGCCTCATCTGGGGCCAACGTCCTGACTTTC.

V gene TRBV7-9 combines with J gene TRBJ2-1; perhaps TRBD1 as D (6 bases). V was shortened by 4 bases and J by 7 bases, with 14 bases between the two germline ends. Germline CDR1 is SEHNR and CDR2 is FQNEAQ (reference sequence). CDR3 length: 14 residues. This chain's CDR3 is CASSSSGVENEQFF. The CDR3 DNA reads TGTGCCAGCAGCTCCTCAGGGGTGGAGAATGAGCAGTTCTTC. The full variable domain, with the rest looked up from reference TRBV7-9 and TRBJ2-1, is DTGVSQNPRHKITKRGQNVTFRCDPISEHNRLYWYRQTLGQGPEFLTYFQNEAQLEKSRLLSDRFSAERPKGSFSTLEIQRTEQGDSAMYLCASSSSGVENEQFFGPGTRLTVL.

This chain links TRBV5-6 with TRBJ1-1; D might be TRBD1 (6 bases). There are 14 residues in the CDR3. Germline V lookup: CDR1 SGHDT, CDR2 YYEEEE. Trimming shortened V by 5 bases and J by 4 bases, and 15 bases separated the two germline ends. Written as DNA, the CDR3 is TGTGCCAGCAGTTTCGGGACACTGGGCACTGAAGCTTTCTTT. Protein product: CASSFGTLGTEAFF.

CDR3 loop: CASSRPPSGGAPNTGELFF. The CDR3 nucleotides read TGTGCCAGCAGCCGTCCCCCTAGCGGGGGGGCCCCGAACACCGGGGAGCTGTTTTTT. This sequence joins TRBV11-2 and TRBJ2-2; 12 bases line up with TRBD2. This CDR3 region has 19 residues. The germline V gene encodes CDR1 SGHAT and CDR2 FQNNGV. Trimming removed 5 bases from V and 0 bases from J; junction bases left unmatched: 10. The complete variable domain, with remaining parts taken from reference TRBV11-2 and TRBJ2-2, reads EAGVAQSPRYKIIEKRQSVAFWCNPISGHATLYWYQQILGQGPKLLIQFQNNGVVDDSQLPKDRFSAERLKGVDSTLKIQPAKLEDSAVYLCASSRPPSGGAPNTGELFFGEGSRLTVL.

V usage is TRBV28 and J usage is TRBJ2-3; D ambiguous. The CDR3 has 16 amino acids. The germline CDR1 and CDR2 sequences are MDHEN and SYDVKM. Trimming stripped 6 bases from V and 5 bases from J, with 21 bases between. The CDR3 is CASSRPGSGEGDTQYF. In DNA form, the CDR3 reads TGTGCCAGCAGCCGCCCCGGATCCGGAGAAGGAGATACGCAGTATTTT.

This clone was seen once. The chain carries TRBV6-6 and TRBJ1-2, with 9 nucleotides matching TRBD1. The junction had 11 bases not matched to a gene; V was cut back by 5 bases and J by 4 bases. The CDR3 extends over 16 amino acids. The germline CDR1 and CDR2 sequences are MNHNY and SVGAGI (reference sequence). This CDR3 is CASSKTRQGGTYGYTF. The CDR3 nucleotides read TGTGCCAGCAGTAAAACCCGACAGGGGGGTACCTATGGCTACACCTTC.

Written as DNA, the CDR3 is TGCGCCAGCACCTTCGGACAGAGCTCCTACAATGAGCAGTTCTTC. Residues: CASTFGQSSYNEQFF. The genes are TRBV5-1 and TRBJ2-1; maybe TRBD1 (6 bases). The CDR3 consists of 15 residues. The germline V gene encodes CDR1 SGHRS and CDR2 YFSETQ. Trimming shortened V by 6 bases and J by 0 bases, and 13 bases separated the two germline ends.

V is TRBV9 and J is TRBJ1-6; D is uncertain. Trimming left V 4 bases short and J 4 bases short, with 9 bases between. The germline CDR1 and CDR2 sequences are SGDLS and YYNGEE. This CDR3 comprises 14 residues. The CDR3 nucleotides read TGTGCCAGCAGCCGGAGGGCTTATAATTCACCCCTCCACTTT. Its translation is CASSRRAYNSPLHF.

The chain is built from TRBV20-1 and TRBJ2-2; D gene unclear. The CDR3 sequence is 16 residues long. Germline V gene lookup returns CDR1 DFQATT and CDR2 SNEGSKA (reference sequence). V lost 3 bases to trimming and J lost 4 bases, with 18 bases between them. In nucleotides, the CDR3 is TGCAGTGCTAGTCCCCCGGAACTGGGCGCCACCGGGGAGCTGTTTTTT. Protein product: CSASPPELGATGELFF.

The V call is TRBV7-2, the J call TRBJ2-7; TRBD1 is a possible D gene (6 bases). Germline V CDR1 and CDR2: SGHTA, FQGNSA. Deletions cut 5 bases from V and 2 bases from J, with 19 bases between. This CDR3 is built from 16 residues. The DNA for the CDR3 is TGTGCCAGCAGCAATTCACCCGGGACACTTACCTACGAGCAGTACTTC. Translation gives CASSNSPGTLTYEQYF.

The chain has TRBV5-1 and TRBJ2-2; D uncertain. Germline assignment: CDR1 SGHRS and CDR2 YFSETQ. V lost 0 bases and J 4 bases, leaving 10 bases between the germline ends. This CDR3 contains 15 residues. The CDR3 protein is CASSLARASTGELFF. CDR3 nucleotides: TGCGCCAGCAGCTTGGCGAGAGCCTCCACCGGGGAGCTGTTTTTT.

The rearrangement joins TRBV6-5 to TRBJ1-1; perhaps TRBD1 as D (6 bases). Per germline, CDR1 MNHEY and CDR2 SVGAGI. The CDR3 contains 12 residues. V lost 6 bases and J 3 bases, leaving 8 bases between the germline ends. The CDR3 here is CASRQGHTEAFF. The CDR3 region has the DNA TGTGCCAGCAGGCAGGGGCACACTGAAGCTTTCTTT.

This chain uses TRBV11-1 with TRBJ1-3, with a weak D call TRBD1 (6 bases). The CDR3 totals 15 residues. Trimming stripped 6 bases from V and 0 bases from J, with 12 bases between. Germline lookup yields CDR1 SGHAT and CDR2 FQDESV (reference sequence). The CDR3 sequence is CASSRQANSGNTIYF. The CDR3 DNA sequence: TGTGCCAGCAGTCGACAGGCCAACTCTGGAAACACCATATATTTT.

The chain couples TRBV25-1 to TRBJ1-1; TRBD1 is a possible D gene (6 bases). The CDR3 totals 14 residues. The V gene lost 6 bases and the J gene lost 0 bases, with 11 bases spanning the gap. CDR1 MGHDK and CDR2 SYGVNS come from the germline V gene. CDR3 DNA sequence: TGTGCCAGCAGATATGGACAGTTGAACACTGAAGCTTTCTTT. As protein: CASRYGQLNTEAFF.

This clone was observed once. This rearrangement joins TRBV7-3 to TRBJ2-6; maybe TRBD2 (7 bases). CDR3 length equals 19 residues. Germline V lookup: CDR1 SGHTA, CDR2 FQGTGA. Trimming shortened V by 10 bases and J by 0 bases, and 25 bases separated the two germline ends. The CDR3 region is CATSKGGGRQISGANVLTF. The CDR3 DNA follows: TGTGCCACCTCGAAAGGGGGGGGCAGACAAATCTCTGGGGCCAACGTCCTGACTTTC.

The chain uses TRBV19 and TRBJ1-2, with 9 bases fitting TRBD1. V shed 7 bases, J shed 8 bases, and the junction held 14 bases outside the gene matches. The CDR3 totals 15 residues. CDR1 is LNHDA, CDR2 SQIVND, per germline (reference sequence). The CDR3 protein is CASTETQTGGDGYTF. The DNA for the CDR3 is TGTGCCAGTACAGAGACCCAGACAGGGGGGGACGGCTACACCTTC.

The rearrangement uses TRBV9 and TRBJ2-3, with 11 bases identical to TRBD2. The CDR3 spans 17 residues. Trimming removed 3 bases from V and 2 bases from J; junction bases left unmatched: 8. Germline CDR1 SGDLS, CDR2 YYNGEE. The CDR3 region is CASSARGLAGVTDTQYF. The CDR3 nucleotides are TGTGCCAGCAGCGCCCGTGGACTAGCGGGCGTCACAGATACGCAGTATTTT.

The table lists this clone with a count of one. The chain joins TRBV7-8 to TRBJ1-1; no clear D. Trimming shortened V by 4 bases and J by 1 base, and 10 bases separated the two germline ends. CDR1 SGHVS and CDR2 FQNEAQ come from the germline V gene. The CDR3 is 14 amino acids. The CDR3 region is CASSSSAGNTEAFF. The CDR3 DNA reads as TGTGCCAGCAGCTCCTCCGCGGGGAACACTGAAGCTTTCTTT.

The CDR3 here is CASTLDSTGANVLTF. In DNA, the CDR3 is TGTGCCAGCACCCTCGACTCCACTGGGGCCAACGTCCTGACTTTC. V gene TRBV6-5 combines with J gene TRBJ2-6; D not resolved. Looked up from germline, CDR1 is MNHEY and CDR2 is SVGAGI. The CDR3 consists of 15 residues. Trimming left V 7 bases short and J 2 bases short, with 12 bases between.